The clone carrying this T cell receptor beta chain was picked up many times. Its antigen remains unidentified. Ineligible for inclusion were patients with other autoimmune diseases, uncontrolled infections, pregnancy or lactation. The PBMC fraction was derived from under 11 ml of fresh peripheral blood. These data belong to a study of Graves' ophthalmopathy and Graves' hyperthyroidism. Whole-study context: Investigators collected peripheral blood at initial diagnosis, before any treatment was given. Study-wide results and caveats: Progression of ophthalmopathy was predicted by the model with more than 70% sensitivity and around 72% specificity.

CDR3 regions of TCR beta were amplified from RNA transcripts. HTBI primers were employed in first-round RT-PCR, then a second-round multiplex PCR followed. TCRdb passed the multiplex PCR reads through MiXCR, listing each CDR3 protein once. The sample has 600,000 to 700,000 distinct CDR3 sequences, about two fifths seen once. The sequence was obtained from an adult man with Graves' ophthalmopathy. Material for sequencing was peripheral blood.

CDR3 bases: TGTGCCAGTAGTATTCGCGGGTACGGGGCCAACGTCCTGACTTTC. This sequence encodes CASSIRGYGANVLTF. The chain carries TRBV19 and TRBJ2-6; D may be TRBD2 (5 bases). In germline, CDR1 is LNHDA, CDR2 SQIVND (reference sequence). CDR3 size: 15 residues. V was cut by 3 bases and J by 4 bases, with 10 bases left in between.